The 29 T cell receptor beta chains presented below share a single source sample, sequenced in a study of T cells after yellow fever vaccination (dated by TCRdb to between 2019 and 2020). The protocol used for the library was 5' RACE. The instrument was an Illumina HiSeq 2500. Starting from the raw public reads, TCRdb applied fastp trimming at Q25, assembled clones with MiXCR and retained in-frame beta chains. Merged by CDR3 protein, the rows form single entries marked with the most common genes and DNA. Within this sample are around 180,000 distinct CDR3 sequences, with approximately 6.2% of them counted one time only. The top ten constitute roughly 3% of the sample. Per the publication, the treatment or condition label means: live attenuated yellow fever vaccine strain. Sample: CD4+ T cells sorted from PBMCs, taken on the day of the first yellow fever vaccination. The receptors were sampled from a man between 18 and 29 years old who received the YFV17D yellow fever vaccine.

This clonotype was observed at least ten times. Written as DNA, the CDR3 is TGCAGTACTGGACTTCACGGGTCGTACCAAGAGACCCAGTACTTC. Translated, it gives CSTGLHGSYQETQYF. The gene calls are TRBV20-1 and TRBJ2-5, with D tentatively TRBD2 (5 bases). Between the trimmed V and J ends, which lost 8 bases and 0 bases, there was a span of 19 bases. Germline V lookup: CDR1 DFQATT, CDR2 SNEGSKA (reference sequence). This CDR3 has 15 amino acids.

This clonotype was seen at least ten times. V usage is TRBV20-1 and J usage is TRBJ1-5, with 7 bases fitting TRBD1. CDR1 is DFQATT, CDR2 SNEGSKA, per germline (reference sequence). This CDR3 region has 12 residues. With 5 bases clipped from V and 7 bases from J, the junction kept 5 bases outside the gene matches. CDR3 residues: CSAYRGTQPQHF. The DNA of the CDR3 is TGCAGTGCTTACAGGGGTACCCAGCCCCAGCATTTT.

This clonotype has at least ten counts. The chain recombines TRBV6-2 or TRBV6-3 with TRBJ1-5, with a possible D match to TRBD1 (6 bases). V lost 6 bases and J lost 5, with 8 bases in between. This CDR3 has 12 residues. Per the germline V gene, CDR1 is MNHEY and CDR2 is SVGEGT. The DNA of the CDR3 is TGTGCCAGCAGAACAGGGCATCAGCCCCAGCATTTT. As protein: CASRTGHQPQHF.

In this sample, this clonotype turned up many times. This sequence joins TRBV20-1 and TRBJ2-2; a weak D match, TRBD1 (5 bases). The germline V gene encodes CDR1 DFQATT and CDR2 SNEGSKA (reference sequence). Trimming cost V 5 bases and J 6 bases, with 10 bases left between them. This CDR3 spans 12 amino acids. CDR3 sequence reads: CSAVAGPGELFF. The CDR3 bases are TGCAGTGCTGTCGCAGGGCCCGGGGAGCTGTTTTTT.

There are a few counts of this clonotype. J is TRBJ1-2 and V is TRBV4-3; the D is unclear. Germline CDR1 and CDR2: LGHNA and YSLEER. CDR3 size: 15 residues. The V gene lost 1 base and the J gene lost 7 bases, with 16 bases spanning the gap. This CDR3 reads CASSQVAGVGSGYTF. The DNA for the CDR3 is TGCGCCAGCAGCCAAGTTGCAGGAGTAGGTAGTGGCTACACCTTC.

This clonotype was detected ten times or more. The rearrangement joins TRBV4-2 to TRBJ2-4; 11 positions match TRBD1. The trim removed 0 bases at V and 8 bases at J, leaving 9 bases unmatched. This CDR3 comprises 17 residues. Germline V gives CDR1 LGHNA, CDR2 YNFKEQ. The CDR3 region has the DNA TGTGCCAGCAGCCAAGATTGGGCGGGGACAGGGGGATACATTCAGTACTTC. It specifies CASSQDWAGTGGYIQYF.

This clonotype appeared many times. The chain joins TRBV24-1 to TRBJ2-7; no clear D gene. CDR3 size: 13 residues. Trimming shortened V by 3 bases and J by 5 bases, and 10 bases separated the two germline ends. CDR1 and CDR2 (germline): KGHDR, SFDVKD. CDR3 coding DNA: TGTGCCACCAGTGATCACCAGAACCACGAGCAGTACTTC. Protein: CATSDHQNHEQYF.

In this sample, this clonotype turned up many times. The CDR3 loop reads CASSPTGDTQYF. The DNA for the CDR3 is TGTGCCAGCAGTCCAACGGGGGATACGCAGTATTTT. The rearrangement joins TRBV12-3 or TRBV12-4 to TRBJ2-3; possible D gene TRBD2, 5 bases. The length of the CDR3 is 12 residues. The ends were cut back, 5 bases at V and 6 bases at J, with 9 bases in the middle.

The sample holds many counts of this clonotype. The chain couples TRBV7-2 to TRBJ2-1, with 8 bases identical to TRBD2. CDR3 size: 17 residues. From germline, CDR1 is SGHTA and CDR2 FQGNSA. V was pared by 5 bases and J by 3 bases, with 12 bases of the junction left unmatched. CDR3 bases: TGTGCCAGCAGCCCCCCCGGGGGGCTAGCGGGCTACAATGAGCAGTTCTTC. Translated: CASSPPGGLAGYNEQFF. Supplemented by reference TRBV7-2 and TRBJ2-1, the full variable domain reads GAGVSQSPSNKVTEKGKDVELRCDPISGHTALYWYRQSLGQGLEFLIYFQGNSAPDKSGLPSDRFSAERTGGSVSTLTIQRTQQEDSAVYLCASSPPGGLAGYNEQFFGPGTRLTVL.

Of note for this clonotype: A read error is possible here, since a much larger clone lies one base away. This chain uses TRBV12-3 or TRBV12-4 with TRBJ1-1; 7 bases match TRBD1. This CDR3 comprises 13 residues. Trimming cost V 8 bases and J 8 bases; bases outside gene matches: 11. CDR3 loop: CASRLDRTTEAFF. The CDR3 DNA reads TGTGCCAGCCGCCTGGACAGGACGACCGAAGCTTTCTTT.

This clonotype was seen more than once but under ten times. This sequence joins TRBV6-2 or TRBV6-3 and TRBJ2-6; 8 bases map to TRBD1. The V gene's germline CDR1 is MNHEY and CDR2 SVGEGT. This CDR3 has 18 residues. The J segment lost 1 base and the V segment lost 5 bases, leaving 10 bases of the junction unmatched. In DNA, the CDR3 is TGTGCCAGCAGTCGCAGGCCAGGGGGCAGGTCTGGGGCCAACGTCCTGACTTTC. This translates into CASSRRPGGRSGANVLTF.

This clonotype was recorded a few times. This chain uses TRBV7-2 with TRBJ2-7; TRBD2 matches 12 bases. CDR1 SGHTA and CDR2 FQGNSA come from the germline V gene. There are 15 residues in the CDR3. The ends lost 5 bases at V and 4 bases at J; junction bases unmatched: 6. CDR3 nucleotide sequence: TGTGCCAGCAGCCCTAGCGGGGGGGCGGGTTACGAGCAGTACTTC. Protein: CASSPSGGAGYEQYF.

This chain joins TRBV29-1 and TRBJ1-1; 7 bases fit TRBD1. The CDR3 covers 13 residues. The V gene end was trimmed by 5 bases and the J gene end by 4 bases; junction bases not matched to a gene: 7. The germline CDR1 and CDR2 sequences are SQVTM and ANQGSEA. The CDR3 protein is CSVWTGWGTEAFF. The DNA for the CDR3 is TGCAGCGTTTGGACAGGCTGGGGCACTGAAGCTTTCTTT.

There are many counts of this clonotype. The chain employs TRBV7-9 and TRBJ2-5, with D perhaps matching TRBD1 (6 bases). Germline CDR1 SEHNR, CDR2 FQNEAQ (reference sequence). The CDR3 has 13 residues. Trimming pared 1 base from V and 7 bases from J, leaving 10 bases between. The CDR3 coding sequence is TGTGCCAGCAGCTTAGGCTTACAGGGGACCCAGTACTTC. Amino acid sequence: CASSLGLQGTQYF.

This clonotype was counted at least ten times. CDR3 DNA sequence: TGTGCCAGCAGACTGGTATGGACAGGGGGGTCAGATACGCAGTATTTT. This codes for CASRLVWTGGSDTQYF. J is TRBJ2-3 and V is TRBV6-5; 10 bases match TRBD1. The V segment lost 6 bases and the J segment 4 bases; nucleotides outside the gene matches: 10. This CDR3 region has 16 residues. Germline-derived CDR1 and CDR2 are MNHEY and SVGAGI.

The chain combines TRBV5-6 with TRBJ2-7; D not resolved. This CDR3 comprises 16 residues. From germline, CDR1 is SGHDT and CDR2 YYEEEE. V gave up 0 bases and J gave up 5 bases, with 18 bases separating them. The CDR3 bases are TGTGCCAGCAGCTTGGTTTCCCTCGGGTTAGAGCACGAGCAGTACGTC. This sequence encodes CASSLVSLGLEHEQYV.

This clonotype turned up a few times. This chain connects TRBV19 to TRBJ2-3; 10 bases are shared with TRBD1. The trim removed 8 bases at V and 4 bases at J, leaving 6 bases unmatched. The CDR3 has 14 residues. The germline V gene has CDR1 LNHDA and CDR2 SQIVND (reference sequence). The CDR3 region is CASFDRGPPDTQYF. DNA of the CDR3: TGTGCCAGTTTTGACAGGGGGCCGCCAGATACGCAGTATTTT.

In its sample, this clonotype was seen many times. V is TRBV10-3 and J is TRBJ1-2, with 7 bases matching TRBD1. The CDR3 consists of 13 residues. Losses at the gene ends were 6 bases for V and 7 bases for J; bases not matched to a gene: 8. Germline-derived CDR1 and CDR2 are ENHRY and SYGVKD. CDR3 sequence reads: CAIRLQQGSGYTF. The CDR3 DNA reads TGTGCCATCAGACTTCAACAGGGGTCTGGCTACACCTTC.

The chain couples TRBV5-6 to TRBJ2-4; 7 bases match TRBD1. The ends lost 4 bases at V and 5 bases at J; junction bases unmatched: 6. CDR1 is SGHDT, CDR2 YYEEEE, per germline. CDR3 length equals 14 residues. The CDR3 DNA reads as TGTGCCAGCAGCCGGGACAGAGTCGAAAACATTCAGTACTTC. This codes for CASSRDRVENIQYF.

This sequence joins TRBV2 and TRBJ2-2; 7 nucleotides align to TRBD1. J was trimmed by 2 bases and V by 9 bases; bases with no gene match: 6. The length of the CDR3 is 14 residues. Looked up from germline, CDR1 is SNHLY and CDR2 is FYNNEI. The CDR3 is CASVRDRNTGELFF. The CDR3 nucleotides read TGTGCCAGTGTCCGGGACAGAAACACCGGGGAGCTGTTTTTT.

This clonotype has only a few counts. The V gene is TRBV7-3, the J gene TRBJ2-3; D is ambiguous. In germline, CDR1 is SGHTA, CDR2 FQGTGA. The V end lost 3 bases, the J end lost 4 bases, and 8 bases lay between the germline ends. The CDR3 covers 13 residues. CDR3 nucleotides: TGTGCCAGCAGCTTCTTGGTTTCAGATACGCAGTATTTT. Its protein product is CASSFLVSDTQYF.

The V gene is TRBV7-3, the J gene TRBJ2-2; no reliable D call. Trimming cost V 2 bases and J 4 bases, with 8 bases left between them. The germline gives CDR1 SGHTA, CDR2 FQGTGA. The CDR3 loop spans 14 amino acids. CDR3 in amino acids: CASSLQAGTGELFF. In DNA form, the CDR3 reads TGTGCCAGCAGCTTACAGGCTGGCACCGGGGAGCTGTTTTTT.

There are many counts of this clonotype. V is TRBV20-1 and J is TRBJ1-6; no reliable D call. This CDR3 has 13 amino acids. CDR1 DFQATT and CDR2 SNEGSKA come from the germline V gene (reference sequence). V was shortened by 3 bases and J by 5 bases, with 8 bases between the two germline ends. The CDR3 DNA follows: TGCAGTGCTAGTCCCAGGAATAATTCACCCCTCCACTTT. Translating it yields CSASPRNNSPLHF.

In its sample, this clonotype was seen many times. The gene calls are TRBV5-4 and TRBJ2-2; no definite D call. V was pared by 3 bases and J by 4 bases, with 16 bases between. The CDR3 has 16 residues. Germline V gene data show CDR1 as SGHNT and CDR2 as YYREEE (reference sequence). The DNA of the CDR3 is TGTGCCAGCAGCTCCAAAGGAGCAGGTCCCACCGGGGAGCTGTTTTTT. Protein sequence: CASSSKGAGPTGELFF. Full variable domain (rest looked up from reference TRBV5-4 and TRBJ2-2): ETGVTQSPTHLIKTRGQQVTLRCSSQSGHNTVSWYQQALGQGPQFIFQYYREEENGRGNFPPRFSGLQFPNYSSELNVNALELDDSALYLCASSSKGAGPTGELFFGEGSRLTVL.

This clonotype was seen repeatedly, ten times or more. The chain recombines TRBV7-2 with TRBJ1-3; TRBD1 might be the D (5 bases). CDR1 is SGHTA and CDR2 is FQGNSA in the germline V gene. The CDR3 is made up of 16 amino acids. Deletions cut 5 bases from V and 0 bases from J, with 14 bases between. The CDR3 sequence: CASSPGTAISGNTIYF. CDR3 in DNA: TGTGCCAGCAGCCCTGGGACGGCGATCTCTGGAAACACCATATATTTT.

In its sample, this clonotype was seen many times. The chain combines TRBV5-1 with TRBJ2-7; D may match TRBD1 or TRBD2 (6 bases each). V lost 0 bases to trimming and J lost 6 bases, with 10 bases between them. The CDR3 loop spans 13 amino acids. Germline V gene lookup returns CDR1 SGHRS and CDR2 YFSETQ. CDR3 sequence: CASSLAGASEQYF. The CDR3 DNA follows: TGCGCCAGCAGCTTGGCGGGGGCCTCCGAGCAGTACTTC.

A few counts support this clonotype. The chain uses TRBV5-1 and TRBJ1-1, with D unresolved. V dropped 3 bases and J dropped 3 bases, with 6 bases sitting between them. Germline V gene data show CDR1 as SGHRS and CDR2 as YFSETQ. The length of the CDR3 is 12 residues. The CDR3 DNA reads TGCGCCAGCAGCTCCCGGGACACTGAAGCTTTCTTT. Translating it yields CASSSRDTEAFF.

This clonotype was picked up a small number of times. The CDR3 nucleotides read TGCAGTGCCGAAAGATCTGGGGCCAACGTCCTGACTTTC. Translated, it gives CSAERSGANVLTF. The chain has TRBV20-1 and TRBJ2-6; the D is unclear. The CDR3 covers 13 residues. Trimming removed 6 bases from V and 1 base from J, with 7 bases in between. Germline loops: CDR1 DFQATT, CDR2 SNEGSKA (reference sequence).

The rearrangement uses TRBV25-1 and TRBJ1-2; maybe TRBD1 (5 bases). CDR1 is MGHDK and CDR2 is SYGVNS in the germline V gene. Trimming removed 6 bases from V and 4 bases from J, with 15 bases in between. The CDR3 extends over 14 amino acids. CDR3 loop: CASSGGYWGYGYTF. CDR3 coding DNA: TGTGCCAGCAGCGGGGGATATTGGGGCTATGGCTACACCTTC.